A single sample gave rise to the 17 T cell receptor beta chains below, sequenced in a study of T cells in Graves' hyperthyroidism and ophthalmopathy. The CDR3 regions of TCR beta were amplified from RNA transcripts. The primer set for the first-round RT-PCR of the TCR CDR3 was HTBI. TCRdb reprocessed the multiplex PCR reads with MiXCR, giving one entry per CDR3 protein. The table has about 480,000 distinct CDR3 sequences, around 15% seen once; the top ten hold less than 20%. The sequenced sample was blood. The receptors derive from a woman aged 18-35 years with Graves' hyperthyroidism.

CDR3 loop: CASSALERGVYNEQFF. CDR3 in DNA: TGTGCCAGCAGTGCCCTCGAGCGGGGGGTCTACAATGAGCAGTTCTTC. The chain joins TRBV2 to TRBJ2-1, with 9 nucleotides matching TRBD2. CDR3 length: 16 amino acids. Germline assignment: CDR1 SNHLY and CDR2 FYNNEI. Trimming at V came to 4 bases and at J to 3 bases, leaving 7 bases not matched to a gene.

This clonotype appeared many times. CDR3 region: CASSGYRGGFEGYTF. The DNA for the CDR3 is TGTGCCAGCAGTGGCTACAGGGGAGGTTTTGAGGGCTACACCTTC. The gene calls are TRBV25-1 and TRBJ1-2; 7 bases match TRBD1. V lost 4 bases and J lost 8; bases outside the gene matches: 13. The CDR3 has 15 residues. The V gene's germline CDR1 is MGHDK and CDR2 SYGVNS.

This clonotype was counted only a few times. The chain combines TRBV5-6 with TRBJ2-7, with D possibly TRBD2 on 6 matching bases. Per germline, CDR1 SGHDT and CDR2 YYEEEE. CDR3 length: 14 residues. V was cut by 5 bases and J by 1 base, with 13 bases left in between. CDR3 nucleotide sequence: TGTGCCAGCAGGAGGAGGGTGAGGTCCTACGAGCAGTACTTC. It yields the protein CASRRRVRSYEQYF.

This clonotype was detected many times. The chain joins TRBV5-1 to TRBJ2-7; D perhaps matches TRBD2 (5 bases). CDR3 length equals 13 residues. Trimming left V 0 bases short and J 5 bases short, with 9 bases between. Germline V gene data show CDR1 as SGHRS and CDR2 as YFSETQ. The CDR3 loop reads CASSLASGNEQYV. The CDR3 DNA sequence: TGCGCCAGCAGCTTGGCCAGCGGAAACGAGCAGTACGTC.

This clonotype was seen repeatedly, ten times or more. DNA of the CDR3: TGTGCCAGCAGCCTATGGACGGTCAAGAACACTGAAGCTTTCTTT. Translated: CASSLWTVKNTEAFF. The rearrangement joins TRBV7-3 to TRBJ1-1; D not certain. CDR3 length: 15 amino acids. V was trimmed by 5 bases and J by 1 base, leaving 14 bases between them. The germline V gene encodes CDR1 SGHTA and CDR2 FQGTGA.

This clonotype appeared many times. The chain is built from TRBV9 and TRBJ2-7; TRBD1 is a possible D gene (5 bases). The V gene's germline CDR1 is SGDLS and CDR2 YYNGEE. The CDR3 consists of 12 residues. The V end lost 0 bases, the J end lost 4 bases, and 5 bases lay between the germline ends. As DNA, the CDR3 is TGTGCCAGCAGCGTAGAGGGGTACGAGCAGTACTTC. It specifies CASSVEGYEQYF.

This clonotype was counted at least ten times. This chain joins TRBV2 and TRBJ2-5; D possibly uses TRBD1 or TRBD2 (5 bases each). The CDR3 is 15 residues long. V lost 6 bases and J 2 bases, leaving 16 bases between the germline ends. Per germline, CDR1 SNHLY and CDR2 FYNNEI. CDR3 residues: CASSPGPGPQETQYF. CDR3 in DNA: TGTGCCAGCAGCCCCGGACCGGGACCACAAGAGACCCAGTACTTC.

The V and J genes are TRBV18 and TRBJ1-1; 8 nucleotides line up with TRBD1. V dropped 6 bases and J dropped 3; count of bases not matched to a gene: 6. Germline V CDR1 and CDR2: KGHSH, LQKENI. The CDR3 covers 14 residues. CDR3 bases: TGTGCCAGCTCGCCGAGGGGACAGGACACTGAAGCTTTCTTT. Translating it yields CASSPRGQDTEAFF.

This clonotype was seen more than once but under ten times. In this CDR3 the conserved last residue, phenylalanine or tryptophan, is missing, so a read error is likely. The chain has TRBV19 and TRBJ1-4, with a tentative D call TRBD1 (6 bases). Per germline, CDR1 LNHDA and CDR2 SQIVND (reference sequence). There are 14 residues in the CDR3. The germline V and J ends were trimmed by 4 bases and 8 bases, with 14 bases remaining between them. The CDR3 DNA reads as TGTGCCAGTAGTACCCGACAGGCAACGGAAAAACTGTTTTCT. This gives the protein CASSTRQATEKLFS.

This clonotype was seen many times. V and J are TRBV12-3 or TRBV12-4 and TRBJ1-5; D is perhaps TRBD1 (5 bases). The CDR3 contains 15 residues. The ends were cut back, 6 bases at V and 2 bases at J, with 14 bases in the middle. DNA for the CDR3: TGTGCCAGCAGGCCGGCGGGGGTGGGCAATCAGCCCCAGCATTTT. As protein: CASRPAGVGNQPQHF.

This clonotype has a count of ten or more. This chain joins TRBV25-1 and TRBJ2-7; a possible D gene is TRBD1 (6 bases). Trimming shortened V by 8 bases and J by 5 bases, and 16 bases separated the two germline ends. Germline V lookup: CDR1 MGHDK, CDR2 SYGVNS. The CDR3 contains 13 residues. The CDR3: CASEVQGWHEQYF. DNA for the CDR3: TGTGCCAGCGAAGTTCAGGGGTGGCACGAGCAGTACTTC.

In its sample, this clonotype was seen many times. The rearrangement joins TRBV27 to TRBJ1-2; D may be TRBD1 (6 bases). The CDR3 is made up of 15 amino acids. The V gene lost 5 bases and the J gene lost 6 bases, with 19 bases spanning the gap. Germline CDR1 reads MNHEY; CDR2 reads SMNVEV (reference sequence). The CDR3 spells CASSLAKRGLDGYTF. CDR3 nucleotides: TGTGCCAGCAGTCTAGCCAAAAGGGGGTTAGATGGCTACACCTTC.

In its sample, this clonotype was seen a few times. The chain is built from TRBV10-3 and TRBJ2-1; D tentatively fits TRBD1 or TRBD2 (5 bases each). The V end was cut by 4 bases, the J end by 7 bases, with 29 bases between. The CDR3 spans 19 residues. The germline V gene encodes CDR1 ENHRY and CDR2 SYGVKD. CDR3 DNA sequence: TGTGCCATCAGTGGGCCCCCCGGTCGGGGAACCTTACAGGATAATGAGCAGTTCTTC. Translated, it gives CAISGPPGRGTLQDNEQFF.

In its sample, this clonotype was seen many times. J is TRBJ1-2 and V is TRBV18; TRBD1 might be the D (5 bases). With 2 bases removed from V and 2 bases from J, the gap between germline ends came to 12 bases. CDR3 length equals 15 residues. Germline assignment: CDR1 KGHSH and CDR2 LQKENI. The CDR3 here is CASSPSRDLNYGYTF. The CDR3, as DNA: TGTGCCAGCTCACCATCCAGGGACCTAAACTATGGCTACACCTTC.

This clonotype was picked up many times. The V and J genes are TRBV30 and TRBJ2-3; D not resolved. CDR3 length equals 13 residues. With 4 bases removed from V and 2 bases from J, the gap between germline ends came to 10 bases. Germline loops: CDR1 GTSNPN, CDR2 SVGIG (reference sequence). The CDR3 DNA sequence: TGTGCCTGGATGGTGGGCAACACAGATACGCAGTATTTT. This codes for CAWMVGNTDTQYF. Filled out from reference TRBV30 and TRBJ2-3, the complete variable domain reads SQTIHQWPATLVQPVGSPLSLECTVEGTSNPNLYWYRQAAGRGLQLLFYSVGIGQISSEVPQNLSASRPQDRQFILSSKKLLLSDSGFYLCAWMVGNTDTQYFGPGTRLTVL.

This clonotype showed up many times. The V call is TRBV3-1, the J call TRBJ1-1, with D possibly matching TRBD1 (5 bases). The V and J ends lost 1 base and 4 bases respectively, with 10 bases between them. The germline CDR1 and CDR2 sequences are LGHDT and YNNKEL (reference sequence). The CDR3 loop spans 14 amino acids. The CDR3 DNA reads TGTGCCAGCAGCCAAGGACCCGGGGCCACTGAAGCTTTCTTT. This encodes CASSQGPGATEAFF.

The CDR3 loop is CASSPLGRINSNQPQHF. The CDR3 DNA follows: TGTGCCAGCTCACCCCTGGGACGGATAAATAGCAATCAGCCCCAGCATTTT. The chain combines TRBV18 with TRBJ1-5; TRBD1 might be the D (5 bases). The CDR3 spans 17 residues. Trimming stripped 3 bases from V and 0 bases from J, with 15 bases between. The germline V gene encodes CDR1 KGHSH and CDR2 LQKENI.